Sequencing of this T cell receptor (beta chain) was carried out in a study of blood T cell repertoires in COVID-19 (dated by TCRdb to 2018 to 2021). With respect to the entire study: Samples covering the acute and convalescent phases of COVID-19 were provided by collaborators in the United States, Italy and Spain. The material from the prospective study consisted of cDNA or gDNA derived from T cells, B-cell-depleted T cells, or PBMCs. Subjects who had been exposed to COVID-19, were actively infected with it, or had recovered from it provided the deeply sampled blood TCRbeta repertoires that made up the dataset. A freely available public database, intended as a resource for researchers studying the immune response to SARS-CoV-2, is where the repertoires were released. Samples were obtained from the ongoing ImmuneRACE study (first 160 participants) and from over a thousand subjects provided by 6 global collaborators. A de-identified subject ID, COVID-19 status, age in years and sex were almost always included in the sample metadata. HLA class I and class II types, where available, came from metadata supplied by the sample provider rather than from assay-based typing. What the authors observed across the whole study: The amount of clinical and demographic metadata varied by source and participant and was provided uncurated.

TCRbeta CDR3 regions were amplified from genomic DNA using the immunoSEQ Assay, a bias-controlled multiplex PCR. The study's processing was this. Nucleated cell counts per sample were estimated from amplification of reference gene primers within the assay. Sequence reads were collapsed and filtered to measure the absolute abundance of every unique TCRbeta CDR3 rearrangement. For each sample, productive Simpson clonality was calculated as the square root of Simpson's diversity index across productive rearrangements. The table comes from immuneACCESS by way of TCRdb, which keeps in-frame sequences with V and J called. Part of the clones is missing from these tables; in studies checked, under half for an unresolved V gene and the rest for unknown reasons. V and J calls plus clone size are reproduced from that table; the DNA served to infer D and trimming. The sample records about 290,000 clones, about nine tenths of which are singletons. The top ten hold about 1.7% of the sample.

With regard to this clone: This clone's antigen is unknown. No clone much larger than this one lies a single base away; base qualities are absent.

The germline V gene gives CDR1 as MNHEY and CDR2 as SVGAGI. Taken from cysteine to phenylalanine, the CDR3 has 15 residues. Of the read, only the CDR3 DNA is kept; its 45 bases are in frame from base 1. V loses 6 bases at its end and J loses 6 bases; junction bases beyond the gene matches: 14. Participants in the prospective study were aged roughly 18 to 95 years, lived in under 30 United States geographic areas, and enrolled through a virtual design. To assign participants to cohorts, the prospective study relied on clinical history that participants themselves reported in a screening survey and a study questionnaire. Recovered participants in ImmuneRACE Cohort 3 were defined by two consecutive negative NP/OP PCR tests, clearance by a healthcare professional, or resolution of symptoms. In the prospective study, whole blood, serum and a nasopharyngeal or oropharyngeal swab were collected from each participant by mobile phlebotomists. Additional blood draws and questionnaires over an approximately two-month period could optionally be provided by prospective study participants. Before DNA extraction, blood samples from the prospective study were shipped at room temperature or frozen.

Sequenced input: PBMCs or T cells enriched from blood (not recorded which). This chain is built from TRBV6-5 and TRBJ2-7; 7 junctional bases match TRBD2. This TCR derives from a woman between 40 and 50 years old who had recovered from COVID-19. CDR3 loop: CASRIWEGLTGEQYF. The DNA reads TGTGCCAGCAGGATATGGGAGGGCCTGACGGGCGAGCAGTACTTC.